These T cell receptor beta chains were read from a single sample in a study of human T cells and chemical hapten exposure. TCRdb re-analysed the RACE reads in MiXCR, keeping a single row per CDR3 protein. The table includes around 350,000 distinct CDR3 sequences, about 5% detected once. Sequencing was performed on whole blood, taken in connection with sensitization to the hapten diphenylcyclopropenone (DPC). The receptors originated from a woman between 18 and 29 years old with alopecia areata. Some clones in this sample may be carry-over from other donors' samples. The CDR3 runs from the conserved cysteine through the conserved F or W. A D gene is named only where the DNA matches it firmly. A clone size is listed for some rows: how often the clone was seen (once, few, many), or a class if it is expanded.

D gene | clone size | J gene | V gene | CDR3 protein | CDR3 DNA
NA | many | TRBJ1-5 | TRBV19 | CASSIDRTQHF | TGTGCCAGTAGTATCGACAGGACCCAGCATTTT
NA | NA | TRBJ2-5 | TRBV5-1 | CARPGRVETQYF | TGCGCCAGGCCCGGAAGGGTGGAGACCCAGTACTTC
NA | NA | TRBJ1-2 | TRBV5-6 | CASSLRTANGYTF | TGTGCCAGCAGCTTGCGGACCGCGAACGGCTACACCTTC
TRBD2 | many | TRBJ2-4 | TRBV10-3 | CAISERSSGGAGDIQYF | TGTGCCATCAGTGAAAGGAGTAGCGGGGGGGCCGGAGACATTCAGTACTTC
TRBD2 | few | TRBJ2-3 | TRBV11-2 | CASSLERGGRTDTQYF | TGTGCCAGCAGCTTAGAGCGGGGGGGTCGCACAGATACGCAGTATTTT
NA | many | TRBJ1-1 | TRBV7-6 | CASSPMAGVTEAFF | TGTGCCAGCAGCCCCATGGCAGGGGTGACTGAAGCTTTCTTT
NA | few | TRBJ2-1 | TRBV12-5 | CASGQTPANEQFF | TGTGCTAGTGGTCAGACCCCCGCTAATGAGCAGTTCTTC
NA | NA | TRBJ2-3 | TRBV20-1 | CSARDSARTDTQYF | TGCAGTGCTAGAGATTCGGCCCGCACAGATACGCAGTATTTT
TRBD1 | many | TRBJ1-6 | TRBV5-1 | CASSLDRGNSPLHF | TGCGCCAGCAGCTTGGACAGGGGCAATTCACCCCTCCACTTT
NA | NA | TRBJ2-7 | TRBV4-2 | CASSQDEFGAGEQYF | NA
TRBD2 | many | TRBJ2-2 | TRBV6-1 | CASHPGGGGTGELFF | TGTGCCAGCCACCCTGGCGGGGGGGGTACCGGGGAGCTGTTTTTT
TRBD1 | few | TRBJ2-1 | TRBV10-3 | CAAWDREVGNEQFF | TGTGCCGCCTGGGACAGGGAGGTCGGCAATGAGCAGTTCTTC
NA | NA | TRBJ2-1 | TRBV2 | CASSEDQSSYNEQFF | TGTGCCAGCAGTGAAGACCAGAGCTCCTACAATGAGCAGTTCTTC
TRBD1 | few | TRBJ2-3 | TRBV12-5 | CAKGGKVTDTQYF | TGTGCCAAAGGGGGCAAAGTCACAGATACGCAGTATTTT
TRBD1 | few | TRBJ2-7 | TRBV5-1 | CASSTGQHTTYEQYF | TGCGCCAGCAGCACGGGACAGCACACTACCTACGAGCAGTACTTC
TRBD1 | many | TRBJ1-5 | TRBV12-5 | CASGLVLGQGRDQPQHF | TGTGCTAGTGGTTTGGTACTAGGACAGGGGCGCGATCAGCCCCAGCATTTT
NA | few | TRBJ1-2 | TRBV9 | CASSGQVRDGYTF | TGTGCCAGCAGCGGGCAGGTTCGCGATGGCTACACCTTC
NA | NA | TRBJ2-3 | TRBV20-1 | CSAEPPDTQYF | TGCAGTGCCGAGCCCCCAGATACGCAGTATTTT
NA | NA | TRBJ2-6 | TRBV27 | CASRGGGSGANVLTF | TGTGCCAGCAGAGGAGGGGGCTCTGGGGCCAACGTCCTGACTTTC
TRBD2 | few | TRBJ2-3 | TRBV4-1 | CASSQAQGTSAFSTDTQYF | TGCGCCAGCAGCCAAGCCCAGGGGACTAGCGCTTTCTCCACAGATACGCAGTATTTT
NA | many | TRBJ1-2 | TRBV10-3 | CATRERRYTF | TGTGCCACCCGGGAGAGGCGCTACACCTTC
TRBD1 | NA | TRBJ2-2 | TRBV7-9 | CASSSRDRSLGRELFF | TGTGCCAGCAGCTCAAGGGACAGGAGTCTCGGAAGGGAGCTGTTTTTT
NA | many | TRBJ2-3 | TRBV5-4 | CASSLDISGNTDTQYF | TGTGCCAGCAGCTTGGATATAAGCGGAAACACAGATACGCAGTATTTT
NA | many | TRBJ2-4 | TRBV6-5 | CASSYGGGLTKNIQYF | TGTGCCAGCAGTTATGGGGGGGGGCTGACCAAAAACATTCAGTACTTC
TRBD1 | NA | TRBJ1-2 | TRBV12-3/TRBV12-4 | CASTVLTGGYGYTF | TGTGCCAGCACCGTCTTAACAGGGGGCTATGGCTACACCTTC
NA | NA | TRBJ1-1 | TRBV6-5 | CASSGGLAMTEAFF | TGTGCCAGCAGTGGGGGGCTTGCGATGACTGAAGCTTTCTTT
NA | many | TRBJ1-5 | TRBV7-2 | CASSYLAGRPQHF | TGTGCCAGCAGCTACCTGGCCGGAAGGCCCCAGCATTTT